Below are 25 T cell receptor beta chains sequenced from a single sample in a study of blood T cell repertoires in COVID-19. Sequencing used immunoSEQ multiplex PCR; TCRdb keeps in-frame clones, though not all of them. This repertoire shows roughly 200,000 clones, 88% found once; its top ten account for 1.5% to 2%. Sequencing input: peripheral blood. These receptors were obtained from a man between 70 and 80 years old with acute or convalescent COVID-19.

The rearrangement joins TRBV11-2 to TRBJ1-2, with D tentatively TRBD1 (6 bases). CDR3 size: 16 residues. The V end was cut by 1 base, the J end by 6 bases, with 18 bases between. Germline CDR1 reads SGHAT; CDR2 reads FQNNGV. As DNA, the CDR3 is TGTGCCAGCAGCTTAGTCGGGACATCGATGCGCCATGGCTACACCTTC. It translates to CASSLVGTSMRHGYTF.

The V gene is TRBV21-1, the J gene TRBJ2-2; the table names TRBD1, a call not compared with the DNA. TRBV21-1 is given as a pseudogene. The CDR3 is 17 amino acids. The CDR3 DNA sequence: TGTGCCAGCAGCAAAACGATACAGGGCCCGAACACCGGGGAGCTGTTTTTT. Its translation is CASSKTIQGPNTGELFF.

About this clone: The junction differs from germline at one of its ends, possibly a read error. The CDR3 DNA follows: TGCGCCAGCAGCGCAGGACTAGCGGGAGGCTCCTTCGAGCAGTACTTC. Protein: CASSAGLAGGSFEQYF. The rearrangement links TRBV5-1 to TRBJ2-7, with 14 bases matching TRBD2. Germline CDR1 is SGHRS and CDR2 is YFSETQ. This CDR3 is 16 amino acids long.

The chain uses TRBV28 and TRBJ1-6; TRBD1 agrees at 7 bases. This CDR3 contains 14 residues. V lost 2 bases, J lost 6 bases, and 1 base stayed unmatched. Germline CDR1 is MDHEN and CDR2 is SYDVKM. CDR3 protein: CASSLPGGNSPLHF. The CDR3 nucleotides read TGTGCCAGCAGTTTACCAGGGGGTAATTCACCCCTCCACTTT. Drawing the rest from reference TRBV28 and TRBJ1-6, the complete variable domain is DVKVTQSSRYLVKRTGEKVFLECVQDMDHENMFWYRQDPGLGLRLIYFSYDVKMKEKGDIPEGYSVSREKKERFSLILESASTNQTSMYLCASSLPGGNSPLHFGNGTRLTVT.

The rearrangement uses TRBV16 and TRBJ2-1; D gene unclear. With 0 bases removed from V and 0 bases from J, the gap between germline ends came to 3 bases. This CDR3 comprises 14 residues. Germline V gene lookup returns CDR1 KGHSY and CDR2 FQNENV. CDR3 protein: CASSQSYSYNEQFF. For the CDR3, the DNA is TGTGCCAGCAGCCAATCGTACTCCTACAATGAGCAGTTCTTC.

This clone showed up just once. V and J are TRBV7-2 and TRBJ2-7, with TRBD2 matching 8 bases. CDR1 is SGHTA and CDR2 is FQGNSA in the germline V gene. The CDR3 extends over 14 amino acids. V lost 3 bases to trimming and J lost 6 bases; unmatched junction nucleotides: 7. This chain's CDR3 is CASSLTSAGGEQYF. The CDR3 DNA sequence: TGTGCCAGCAGCTTGACTAGCGCCGGCGGCGAGCAGTACTTC. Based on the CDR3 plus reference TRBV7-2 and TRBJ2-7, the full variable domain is GAGVSQSPSNKVTEKGKDVELRCDPISGHTALYWYRQSLGQGLEFLIYFQGNSAPDKSGLPSDRFSAERTGGSVSTLTIQRTQQEDSAVYLCASSLTSAGGEQYFGPGTRLTVT.

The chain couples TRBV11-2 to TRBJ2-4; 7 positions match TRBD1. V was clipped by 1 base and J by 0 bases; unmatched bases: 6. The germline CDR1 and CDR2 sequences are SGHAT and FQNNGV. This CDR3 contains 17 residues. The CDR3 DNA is TGTGCCAGCAGCTTAGGCCGACAGGGAGTAGCCAAAAACATTCAGTACTTC. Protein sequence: CASSLGRQGVAKNIQYF.

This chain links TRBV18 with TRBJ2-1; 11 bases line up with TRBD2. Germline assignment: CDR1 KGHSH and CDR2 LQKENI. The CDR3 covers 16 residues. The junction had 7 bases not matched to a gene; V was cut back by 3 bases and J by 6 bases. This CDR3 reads CASSPIAGGPFNEQFF. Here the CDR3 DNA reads TGTGCCAGCTCACCGATAGCGGGAGGGCCTTTCAATGAGCAGTTCTTC.

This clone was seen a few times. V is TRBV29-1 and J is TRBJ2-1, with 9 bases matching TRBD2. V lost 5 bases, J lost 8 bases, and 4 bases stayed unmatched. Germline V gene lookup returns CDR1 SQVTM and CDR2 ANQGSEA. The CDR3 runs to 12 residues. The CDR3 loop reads CSVNLAGDEQFF. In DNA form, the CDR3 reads TGCAGCGTTAACTTAGCGGGAGATGAGCAGTTCTTC.

CDR3 region: CASSLGGTGVSGANVLTF. CDR3 DNA sequence: TGTGCCAGCAGTTTGGGGGGGACAGGCGTCTCTGGGGCCAACGTCCTGACTTTC. This sequence joins TRBV27 and TRBJ2-6; possible D gene TRBD1, 8 bases. CDR1 is MNHEY and CDR2 is SMNVEV in the germline V gene (reference sequence). V was clipped by 3 bases and J by 0 bases, with 15 bases between them. This CDR3 has 18 amino acids.

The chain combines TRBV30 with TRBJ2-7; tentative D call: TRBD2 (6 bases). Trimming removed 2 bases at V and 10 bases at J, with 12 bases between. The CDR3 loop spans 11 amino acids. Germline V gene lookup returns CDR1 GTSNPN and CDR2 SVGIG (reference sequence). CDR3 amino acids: CAWSKGTVQYF. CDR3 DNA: TGTGCCTGGAGTAAGGGGACTGTACAGTACTTC.

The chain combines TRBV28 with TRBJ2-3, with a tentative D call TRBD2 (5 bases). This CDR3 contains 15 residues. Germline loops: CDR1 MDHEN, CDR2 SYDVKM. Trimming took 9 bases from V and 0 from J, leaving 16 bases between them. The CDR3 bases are TGTGCCAGTAGTAGTATGCGGGTCAGCACAGATACGCAGTATTTT. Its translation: CASSSMRVSTDTQYF.

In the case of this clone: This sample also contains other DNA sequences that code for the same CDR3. Here the CDR3 reads CASSFYRGTEQFF. In nucleotides, the CDR3 is TGTGCCAGCAGCTTTTACAGGGGTACTGAGCAGTTCTTC. The rearrangement uses TRBV7-3 and TRBJ2-1, with TRBD1 identical over 7 bases. V lost 3 bases, J lost 9 bases, and 5 bases stayed unmatched. This CDR3 is 13 amino acids long. Germline loops: CDR1 SGHTA, CDR2 FQGTGA.

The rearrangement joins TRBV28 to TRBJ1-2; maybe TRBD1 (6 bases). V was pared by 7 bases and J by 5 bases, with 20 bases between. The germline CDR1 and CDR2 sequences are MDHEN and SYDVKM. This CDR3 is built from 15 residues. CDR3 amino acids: CASKFSGGDGYGYTF. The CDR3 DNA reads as TGTGCCAGCAAGTTTTCGGGGGGCGATGGGTATGGCTACACCTTC.

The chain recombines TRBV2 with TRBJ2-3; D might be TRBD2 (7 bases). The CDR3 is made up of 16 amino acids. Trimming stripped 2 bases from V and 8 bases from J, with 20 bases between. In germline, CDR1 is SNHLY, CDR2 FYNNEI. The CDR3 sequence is CASSESISGPQGTQYF. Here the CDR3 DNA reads TGTGCCAGCAGTGAATCTATTAGCGGGCCACAGGGTACGCAGTATTTT.

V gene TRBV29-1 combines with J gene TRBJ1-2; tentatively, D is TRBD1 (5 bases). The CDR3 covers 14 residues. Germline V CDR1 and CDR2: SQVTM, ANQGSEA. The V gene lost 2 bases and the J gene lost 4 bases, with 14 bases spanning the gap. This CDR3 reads CSVERQLRGYGYTF. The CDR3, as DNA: TGCAGCGTTGAACGACAACTTAGGGGCTATGGCTACACCTTC.

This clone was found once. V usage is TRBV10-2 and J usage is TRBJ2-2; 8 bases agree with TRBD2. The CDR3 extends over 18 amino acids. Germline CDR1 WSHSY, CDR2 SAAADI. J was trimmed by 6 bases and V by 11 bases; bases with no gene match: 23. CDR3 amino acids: CAALTGTRLGTRPGELFF. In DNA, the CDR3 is TGCGCCGCTCTAACCGGGACTAGATTGGGGACCCGCCCCGGGGAGCTGTTTTTT.

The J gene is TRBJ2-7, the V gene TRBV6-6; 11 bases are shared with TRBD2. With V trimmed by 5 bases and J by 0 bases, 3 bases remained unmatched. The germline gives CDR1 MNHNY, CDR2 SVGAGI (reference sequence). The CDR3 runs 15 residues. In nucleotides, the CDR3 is TGTGCCAGCAGTCGGACTAGCGGGTTCTCCTACGAGCAGTACTTC. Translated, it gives CASSRTSGFSYEQYF.

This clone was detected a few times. This CDR3 reads CASSKQGLKTDTQYF. Here the CDR3 DNA reads TGTGCCAGCAGTAAGCAGGGCCTCAAAACAGATACGCAGTATTTT. This chain connects TRBV14 to TRBJ2-3, with D possibly TRBD1 on 5 matching bases. Trimming shortened V by 6 bases and J by 3 bases, and 16 bases separated the two germline ends. CDR3 length equals 15 residues. CDR1 and CDR2 (germline): SGHDN, FVKESK.

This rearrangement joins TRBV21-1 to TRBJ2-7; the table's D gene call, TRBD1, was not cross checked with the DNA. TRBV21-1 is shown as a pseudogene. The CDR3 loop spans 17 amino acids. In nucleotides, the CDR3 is TGTGCCAGCAGCCCCCGAGCGCCCGGGACAATCTCCTACGAGCAGTACTTC. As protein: CASSPRAPGTISYEQYF.

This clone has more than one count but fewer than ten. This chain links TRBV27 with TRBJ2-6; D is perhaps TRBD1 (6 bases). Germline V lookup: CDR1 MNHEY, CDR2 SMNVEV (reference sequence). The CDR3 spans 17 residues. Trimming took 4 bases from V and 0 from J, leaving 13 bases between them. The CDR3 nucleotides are TGTGCCAGCAGTTCCGGACAGTCGATCTCTGGGGCCAACGTCCTGACTTTC. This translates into CASSSGQSISGANVLTF. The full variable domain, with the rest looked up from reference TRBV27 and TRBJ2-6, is EAQVTQNPRYLITVTGKKLTVTCSQNMNHEYMSWYRQDPGLGLRQIYYSMNVEVTDKGDVPEGYKVSRKEKRNFPLILESPSPNQTSLYFCASSSGQSISGANVLTFGAGSRLTVL.

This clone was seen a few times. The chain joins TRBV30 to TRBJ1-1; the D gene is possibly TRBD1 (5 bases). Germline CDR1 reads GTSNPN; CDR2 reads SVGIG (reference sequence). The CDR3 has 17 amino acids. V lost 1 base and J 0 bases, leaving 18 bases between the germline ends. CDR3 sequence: CAWSERPLGGMNTEAFF. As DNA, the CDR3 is TGTGCCTGGAGTGAGAGGCCCCTCGGGGGGATGAACACTGAAGCTTTCTTT. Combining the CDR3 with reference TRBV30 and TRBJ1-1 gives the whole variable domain SQTIHQWPATLVQPVGSPLSLECTVEGTSNPNLYWYRQAAGRGLQLLFYSVGIGQISSEVPQNLSASRPQDRQFILSSKKLLLSDSGFYLCAWSERPLGGMNTEAFFGQGTRLTVV.

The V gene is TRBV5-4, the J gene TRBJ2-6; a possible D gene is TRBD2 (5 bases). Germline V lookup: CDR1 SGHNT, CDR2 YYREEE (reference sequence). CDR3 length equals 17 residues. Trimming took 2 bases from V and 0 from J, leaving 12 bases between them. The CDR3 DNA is TGTGCCAGCAGCTTTGGAGGCAGGAGCTCTGGGGCCAACGTCCTGACTTTC. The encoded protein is CASSFGGRSSGANVLTF.

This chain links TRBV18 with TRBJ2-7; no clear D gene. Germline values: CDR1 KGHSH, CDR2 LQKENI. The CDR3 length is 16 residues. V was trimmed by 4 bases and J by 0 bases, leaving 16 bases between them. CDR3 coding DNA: TGTGCCAGCTCACACAATAAAGACAAACCCTCCTACGAGCAGTACTTC. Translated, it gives CASSHNKDKPSYEQYF.

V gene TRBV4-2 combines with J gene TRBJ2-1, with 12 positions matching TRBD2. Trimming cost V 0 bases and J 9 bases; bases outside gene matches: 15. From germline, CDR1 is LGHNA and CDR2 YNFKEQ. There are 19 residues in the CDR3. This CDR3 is CASSQDHLAGGGTFTEQFF. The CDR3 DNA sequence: TGTGCCAGCAGCCAAGACCACCTAGCGGGAGGGGGCACTTTTACTGAGCAGTTCTTC.